This T cell receptor (beta chain) was documented in a study of shared clonotypes between healthy human individuals. Each donor was a Caucasian adult residing in Nashville, Tennessee. CDR1 and CDR2 (germline): MDHEN, SYDVKM. Trimming pared 3 bases from V and 3 bases from J, leaving 14 bases between. The CDR3 has 15 amino acids. The protocol was immunoSEQ multiplex PCR, while the TCRdb copy is restricted to in-frame clones and leaves out a portion. The table records 1,400,000 or so clones, about 98.5% of them present only once. The source of this sequence is a man aged 25 to 40 in good health. Material for sequencing was naive CD4+ T cells sorted from blood. Subset in this sample: CD45RA+ positively selected. The chain employs TRBV28 and TRBJ2-5, with D perhaps matching TRBD2 (5 bases). CDR3 bases: TGTGCCAGCAGTTTGGGGAGAGGGAGAGAAGAGACCCAGTACTTC. Translated, it gives CASSLGRGREETQYF.